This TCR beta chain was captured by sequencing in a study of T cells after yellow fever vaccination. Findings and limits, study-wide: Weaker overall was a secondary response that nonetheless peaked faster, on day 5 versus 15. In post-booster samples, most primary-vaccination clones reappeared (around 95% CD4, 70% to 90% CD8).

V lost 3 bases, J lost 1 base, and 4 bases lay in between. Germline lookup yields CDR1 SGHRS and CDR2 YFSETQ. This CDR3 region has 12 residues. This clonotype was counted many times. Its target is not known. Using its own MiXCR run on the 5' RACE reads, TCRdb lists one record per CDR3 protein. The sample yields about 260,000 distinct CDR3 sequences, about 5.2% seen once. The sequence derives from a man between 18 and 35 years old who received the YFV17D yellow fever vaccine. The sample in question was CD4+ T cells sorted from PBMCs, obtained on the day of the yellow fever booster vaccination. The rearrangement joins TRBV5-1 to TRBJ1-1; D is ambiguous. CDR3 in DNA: TGCGCCAGCAGCTCCGGGAACACTGAAGCTTTCTTT. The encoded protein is CASSSGNTEAFF.